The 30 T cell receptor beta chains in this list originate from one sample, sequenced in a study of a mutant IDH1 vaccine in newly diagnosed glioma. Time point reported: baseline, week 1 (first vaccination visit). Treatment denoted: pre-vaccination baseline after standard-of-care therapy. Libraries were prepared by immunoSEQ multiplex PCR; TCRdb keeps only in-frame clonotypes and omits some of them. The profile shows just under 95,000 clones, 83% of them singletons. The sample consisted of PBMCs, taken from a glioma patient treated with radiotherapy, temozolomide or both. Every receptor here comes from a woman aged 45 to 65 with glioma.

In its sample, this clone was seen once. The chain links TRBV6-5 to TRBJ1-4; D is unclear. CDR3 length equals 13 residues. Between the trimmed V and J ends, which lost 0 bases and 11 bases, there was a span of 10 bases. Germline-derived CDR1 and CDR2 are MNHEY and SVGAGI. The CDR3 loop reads CASSYSIHDKLFF. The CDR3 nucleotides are TGTGCCAGCAGTTACTCTATACACGACAAACTGTTTTTT.

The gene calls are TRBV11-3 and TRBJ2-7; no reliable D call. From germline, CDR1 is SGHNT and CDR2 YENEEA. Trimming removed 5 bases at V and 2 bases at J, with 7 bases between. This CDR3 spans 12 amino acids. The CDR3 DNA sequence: TGTGCCAGCAGCACCTCTACCTACGAGCAGTACTTC. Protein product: CASSTSTYEQYF.

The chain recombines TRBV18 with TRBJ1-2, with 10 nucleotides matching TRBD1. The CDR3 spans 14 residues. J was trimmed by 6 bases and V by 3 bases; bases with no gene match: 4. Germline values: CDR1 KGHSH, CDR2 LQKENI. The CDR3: CASSPVGTGDGYTF. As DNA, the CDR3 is TGTGCCAGCTCACCGGTTGGGACAGGGGATGGCTACACCTTC.

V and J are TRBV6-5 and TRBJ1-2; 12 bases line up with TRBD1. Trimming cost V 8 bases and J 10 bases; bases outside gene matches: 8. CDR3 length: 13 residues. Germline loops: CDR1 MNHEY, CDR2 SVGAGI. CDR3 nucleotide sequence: TGTGCCAGCGCGGAAGGGACAGGGGGCGACTACACCTTC. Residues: CASAEGTGGDYTF.

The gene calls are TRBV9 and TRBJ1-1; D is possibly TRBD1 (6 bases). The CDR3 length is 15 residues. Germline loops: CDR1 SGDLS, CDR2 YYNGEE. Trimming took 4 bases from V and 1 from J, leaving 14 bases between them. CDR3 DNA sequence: TGTGCCAGCAGCCCCCTTGGGACACAGAACACTGAAGCTTTCTTT. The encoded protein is CASSPLGTQNTEAFF. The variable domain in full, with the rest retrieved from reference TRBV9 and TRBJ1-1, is DSGVTQTPKHLITATGQRVTLRCSPRSGDLSVYWYQQSLDQGLQFLIQYYNGEERAKGNILERFSAQQFPDLHSELNLSSLELGDSALYFCASSPLGTQNTEAFFGQGTRLTVV.

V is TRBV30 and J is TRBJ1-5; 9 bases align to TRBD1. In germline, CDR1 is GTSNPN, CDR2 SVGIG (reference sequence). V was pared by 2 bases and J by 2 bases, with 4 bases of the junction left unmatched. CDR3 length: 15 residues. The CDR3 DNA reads TGTGCCTGGAGTCAGGACAGGGGCGGCAATCAGCCCCAGCATTTT. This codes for CAWSQDRGGNQPQHF.

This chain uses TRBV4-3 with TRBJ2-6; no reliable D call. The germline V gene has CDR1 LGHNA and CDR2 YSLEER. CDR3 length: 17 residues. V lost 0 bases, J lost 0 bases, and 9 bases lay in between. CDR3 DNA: TGCGCCAGCAGCCAAGATGCCGGAATCTCTGGGGCCAACGTCCTGACTTTC. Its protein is CASSQDAGISGANVLTF.

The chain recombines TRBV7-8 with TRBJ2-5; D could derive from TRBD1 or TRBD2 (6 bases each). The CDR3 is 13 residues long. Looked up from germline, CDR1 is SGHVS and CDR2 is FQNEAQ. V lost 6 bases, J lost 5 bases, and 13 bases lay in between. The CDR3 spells CASRSRGRETQYF. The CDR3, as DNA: TGTGCCAGCAGGTCCCGGGGGCGGGAGACCCAGTACTTC.

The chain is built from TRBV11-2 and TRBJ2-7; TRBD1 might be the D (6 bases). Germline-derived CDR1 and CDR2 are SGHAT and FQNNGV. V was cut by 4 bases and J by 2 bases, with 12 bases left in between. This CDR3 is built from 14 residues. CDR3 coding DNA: TGTGCCAGCAGCTATTCACAGGGCCCCTACGAGCAGTACTTC. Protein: CASSYSQGPYEQYF.

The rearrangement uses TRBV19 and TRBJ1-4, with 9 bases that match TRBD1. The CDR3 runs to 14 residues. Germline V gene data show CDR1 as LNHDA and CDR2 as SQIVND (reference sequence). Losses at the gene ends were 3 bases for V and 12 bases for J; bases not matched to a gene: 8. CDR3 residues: CASSMDRGTVELFF. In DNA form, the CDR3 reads TGTGCCAGTAGTATGGACAGGGGAACAGTGGAACTGTTTTTT.

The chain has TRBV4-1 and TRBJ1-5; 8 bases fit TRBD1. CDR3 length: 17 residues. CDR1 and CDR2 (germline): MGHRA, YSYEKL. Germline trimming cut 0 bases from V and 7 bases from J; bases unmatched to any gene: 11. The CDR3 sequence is CASSQDGQGASFQPQHF. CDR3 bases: TGCGCCAGCAGCCAAGATGGGCAGGGGGCATCCTTCCAGCCCCAGCATTTT.

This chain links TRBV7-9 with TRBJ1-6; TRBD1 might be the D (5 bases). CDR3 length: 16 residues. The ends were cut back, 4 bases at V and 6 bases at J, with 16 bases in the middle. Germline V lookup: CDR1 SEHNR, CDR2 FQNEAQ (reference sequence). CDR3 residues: CASSSAVQGSNSPLHF. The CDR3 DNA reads TGTGCCAGCAGCTCGGCGGTTCAGGGCTCTAATTCACCCCTCCACTTT.

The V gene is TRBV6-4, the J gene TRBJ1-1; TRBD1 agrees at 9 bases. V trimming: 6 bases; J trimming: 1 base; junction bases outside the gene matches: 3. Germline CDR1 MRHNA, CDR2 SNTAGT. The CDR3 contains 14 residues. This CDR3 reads CASSQGQGNTEAFF. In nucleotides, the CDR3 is TGTGCCAGCAGCCAGGGACAGGGGAACACTGAAGCTTTCTTT.

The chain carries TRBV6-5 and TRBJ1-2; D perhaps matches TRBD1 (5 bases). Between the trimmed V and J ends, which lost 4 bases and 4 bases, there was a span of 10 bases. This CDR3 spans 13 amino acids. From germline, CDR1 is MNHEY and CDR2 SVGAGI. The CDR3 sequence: CASSSQASYGYTF. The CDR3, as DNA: TGTGCCAGCAGTTCACAGGCATCCTATGGCTACACCTTC.

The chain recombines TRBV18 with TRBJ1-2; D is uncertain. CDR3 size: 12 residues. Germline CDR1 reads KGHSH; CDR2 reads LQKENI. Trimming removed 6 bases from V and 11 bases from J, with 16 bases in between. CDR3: CASSQREGPYTF. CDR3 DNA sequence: TGTGCCAGCTCCCAACGAGAAGGACCGTACACCTTC.

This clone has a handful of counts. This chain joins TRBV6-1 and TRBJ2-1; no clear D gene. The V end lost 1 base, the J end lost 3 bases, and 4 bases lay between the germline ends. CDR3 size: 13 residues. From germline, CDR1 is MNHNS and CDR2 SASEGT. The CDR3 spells CASSEVDYNEQFF. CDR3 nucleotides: TGTGCCAGCAGTGAAGTCGACTACAATGAGCAGTTCTTC.

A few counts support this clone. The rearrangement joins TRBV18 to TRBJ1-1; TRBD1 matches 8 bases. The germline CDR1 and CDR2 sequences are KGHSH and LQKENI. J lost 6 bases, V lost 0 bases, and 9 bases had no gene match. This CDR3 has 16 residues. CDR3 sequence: CASSPPSGGLRSEAFF. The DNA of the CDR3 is TGTGCCAGCTCACCACCGTCAGGGGGCCTTCGATCTGAAGCTTTCTTT.

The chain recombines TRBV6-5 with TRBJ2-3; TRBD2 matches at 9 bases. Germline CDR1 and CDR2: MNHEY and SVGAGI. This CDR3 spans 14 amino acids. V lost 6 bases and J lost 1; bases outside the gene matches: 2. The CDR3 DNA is TGTGCCAGCAGCCGGACTAGCGGCACAGATACGCAGTATTTT. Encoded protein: CASSRTSGTDTQYF.

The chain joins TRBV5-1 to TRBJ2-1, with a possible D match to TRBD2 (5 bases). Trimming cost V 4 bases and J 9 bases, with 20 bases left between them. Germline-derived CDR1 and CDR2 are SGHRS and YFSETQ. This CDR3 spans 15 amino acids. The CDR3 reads CASSTMEVGWSEQFF. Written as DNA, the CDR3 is TGCGCCAGCAGCACCATGGAGGTTGGCTGGAGTGAGCAGTTCTTC.

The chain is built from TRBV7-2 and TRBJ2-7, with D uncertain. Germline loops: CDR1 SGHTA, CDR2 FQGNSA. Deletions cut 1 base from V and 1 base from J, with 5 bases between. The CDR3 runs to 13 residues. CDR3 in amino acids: CASSLGRSYEQYF. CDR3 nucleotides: TGTGCCAGCAGCTTAGGACGGTCCTACGAGCAGTACTTC.

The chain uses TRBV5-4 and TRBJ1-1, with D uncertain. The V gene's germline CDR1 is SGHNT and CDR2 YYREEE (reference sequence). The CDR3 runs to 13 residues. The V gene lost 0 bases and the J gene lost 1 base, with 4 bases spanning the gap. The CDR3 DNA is TGTGCCAGCAGCTTGGACCAGAACACTGAAGCTTTCTTT. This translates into CASSLDQNTEAFF.

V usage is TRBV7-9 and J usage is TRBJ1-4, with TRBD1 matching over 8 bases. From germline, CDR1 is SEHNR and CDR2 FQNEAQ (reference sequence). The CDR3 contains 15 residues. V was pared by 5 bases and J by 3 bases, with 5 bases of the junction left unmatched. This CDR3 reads CASSRDRGANEKLFF. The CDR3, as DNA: TGTGCCAGCAGCCGCGACAGGGGAGCTAATGAAAAACTGTTTTTT.

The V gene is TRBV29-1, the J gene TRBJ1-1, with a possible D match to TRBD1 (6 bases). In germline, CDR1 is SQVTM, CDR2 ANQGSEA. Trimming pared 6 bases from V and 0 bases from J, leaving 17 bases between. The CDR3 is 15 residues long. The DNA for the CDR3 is TGCAGCGTCGGGGGAGGGGGGCTAATGAACACTGAAGCTTTCTTT. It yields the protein CSVGGGGLMNTEAFF.

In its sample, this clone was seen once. The CDR3 bases are TGCGCCAGCAGCCAATACGGAGGGGCAGGAGGCTACACCTTC. Protein: CASSQYGGAGGYTF. This sequence joins TRBV4-3 and TRBJ1-2; D is possibly TRBD1 (5 bases). The germline CDR1 and CDR2 sequences are LGHNA and YSLEER. There are 14 residues in the CDR3. The V end was cut by 2 bases, the J end by 8 bases, with 15 bases between.

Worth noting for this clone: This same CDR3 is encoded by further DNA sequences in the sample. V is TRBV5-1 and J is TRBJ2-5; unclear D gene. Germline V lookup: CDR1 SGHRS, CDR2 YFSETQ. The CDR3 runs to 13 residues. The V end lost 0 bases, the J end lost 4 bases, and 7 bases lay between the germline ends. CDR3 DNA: TGCGCCAGCAGCTTGGGGGCAAGAGAGACCCAGTACTTC. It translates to CASSLGARETQYF.

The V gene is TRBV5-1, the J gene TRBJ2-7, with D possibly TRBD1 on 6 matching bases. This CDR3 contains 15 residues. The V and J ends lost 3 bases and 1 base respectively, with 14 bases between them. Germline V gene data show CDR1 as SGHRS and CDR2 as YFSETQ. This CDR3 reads CASSSVQGISYEQYF. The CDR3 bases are TGCGCCAGCAGCTCCGTACAGGGTATATCCTACGAGCAGTACTTC.

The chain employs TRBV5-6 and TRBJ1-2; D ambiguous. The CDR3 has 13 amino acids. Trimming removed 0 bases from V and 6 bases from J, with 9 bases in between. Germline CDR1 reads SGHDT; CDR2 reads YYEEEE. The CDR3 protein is CASSLVQVDGYTF. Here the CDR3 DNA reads TGTGCCAGCAGCTTGGTTCAGGTGGATGGCTACACCTTC. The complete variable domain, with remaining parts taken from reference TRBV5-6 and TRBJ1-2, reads DAGVTQSPTHLIKTRGQQVTLRCSPKSGHDTVSWYQQALGQGPQFIFQYYEEEERQRGNFPDRFSGHQFPNYSSELNVNALLLGDSALYLCASSLVQVDGYTFGSGTRLTVV.

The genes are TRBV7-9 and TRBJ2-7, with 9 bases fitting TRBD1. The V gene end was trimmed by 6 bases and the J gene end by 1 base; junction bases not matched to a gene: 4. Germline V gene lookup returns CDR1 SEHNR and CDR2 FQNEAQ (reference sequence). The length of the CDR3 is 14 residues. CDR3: CASSSGTGSYEQYF. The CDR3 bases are TGTGCCAGCAGTTCCGGGACAGGGTCCTACGAGCAGTACTTC.

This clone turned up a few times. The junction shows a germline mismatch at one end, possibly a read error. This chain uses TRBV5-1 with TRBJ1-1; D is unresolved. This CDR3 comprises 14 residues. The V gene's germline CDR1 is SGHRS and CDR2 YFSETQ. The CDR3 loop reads CASRLAELNTEAFF. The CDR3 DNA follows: TGCGCCAGCCGCTTGGCGGAATTGAACACTGAAGCTTTCTTT.

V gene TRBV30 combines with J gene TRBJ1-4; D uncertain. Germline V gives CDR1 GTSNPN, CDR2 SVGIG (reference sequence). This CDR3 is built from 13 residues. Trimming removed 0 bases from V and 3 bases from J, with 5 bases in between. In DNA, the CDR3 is TGTGCCTGGAGTGTTATGGCTAATGAAAAACTGTTTTTT. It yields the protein CAWSVMANEKLFF.